Included here is one T cell receptor (beta chain) sequence, with context. Its antigen is not known. This record comes from a study of cytomegalovirus exposure and HLA in healthy donors. Study-level information: Early release data held 85 million or so unique TCRs from HLA-typed donors. Study conclusions and caveats: Reportedly, a later analysis found an Asian-associated ancestry cluster had fewer N-insertions than the roughly 700-donor mean. Later analysis associated a missense DCLRE1C variant with TCR beta V- and J-gene trimming.

Vbeta (60) and Jbeta (13) primers were used in the PCR. Assay: immunoSEQ multiplex PCR; the TCRdb copy retains only in-frame clones and omits some. This repertoire shows 110,000 or so clones, about 86% found once; its top ten account for around 2.1%. Trimming took 10 bases from V and 4 from J, leaving 10 bases between them. The CDR3 length is 11 residues. The germline V gene has CDR1 SEHNR and CDR2 FQNEAQ (reference sequence). Sequences were obtained from PBMCs. The V and J genes are TRBV7-9 and TRBJ2-5; D might be TRBD2 (6 bases). This clonotype originated in a woman younger than 45 in good health and CMV-seronegative. The CDR3 DNA follows: TGTGCCACCGGAGCGGGAGAGACCCAGTACTTC. It translates to CATGAGETQYF.